This entry features one T cell receptor (beta chain) sequence. Its antigen is not identified. This sample is part of a study of T cell responses to AZD1222 COVID-19 vaccine. Study details: The analysis combined second doses at about 4 or about 12 weeks. Study results and limitations: Repertoires were sampled only after the peak T cell response. It should be noted that donors were predominantly white British and more often female, and clonal diversity was possibly underestimated. With two AZD1222 doses given, Spike-specific TCR breadth and depth both rose.

Germline CDR1 reads MDHEN; CDR2 reads SYDVKM. The ends were cut back, 8 bases at V and 1 base at J, with 8 bases in the middle. This CDR3 contains 12 residues. TCRdb keeps only in-frame clones here, not all; method: immunoSEQ multiplex PCR. The sample lists around 140,000 clones, roughly 92% occurring once. The TCR comes from an adult in good health. The J gene is TRBJ1-1, the V gene TRBV28; D gene ambiguous. Sequences were derived from peripheral blood, sampled on day 0 of AZD1222 vaccination. This CDR3 is CASLGGNTEAFF. CDR3 DNA sequence: TGTGCCAGCCTGGGAGGGAACACTGAAGCTTTCTTT.